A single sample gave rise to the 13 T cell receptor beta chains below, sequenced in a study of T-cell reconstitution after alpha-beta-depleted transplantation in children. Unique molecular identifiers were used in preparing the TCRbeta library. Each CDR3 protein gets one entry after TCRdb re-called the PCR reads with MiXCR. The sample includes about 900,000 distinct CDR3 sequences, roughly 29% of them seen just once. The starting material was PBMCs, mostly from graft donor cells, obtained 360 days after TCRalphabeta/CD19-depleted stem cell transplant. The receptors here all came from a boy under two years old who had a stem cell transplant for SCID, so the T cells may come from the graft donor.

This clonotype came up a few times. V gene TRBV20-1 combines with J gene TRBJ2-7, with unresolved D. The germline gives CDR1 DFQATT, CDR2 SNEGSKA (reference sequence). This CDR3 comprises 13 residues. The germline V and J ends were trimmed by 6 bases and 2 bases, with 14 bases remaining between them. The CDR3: CSAPVYGTYEQYF. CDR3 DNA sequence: TGCAGTGCCCCCGTTTACGGTACCTACGAGCAGTACTTC.

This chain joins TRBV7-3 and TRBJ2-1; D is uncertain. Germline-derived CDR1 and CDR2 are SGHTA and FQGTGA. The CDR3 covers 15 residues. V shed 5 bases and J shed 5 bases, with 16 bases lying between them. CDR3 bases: TGTGCCAGCAGCCCAAAGGGTGGCCAGAACAATGAGCAGTTCTTC. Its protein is CASSPKGGQNNEQFF.

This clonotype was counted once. CDR3 in amino acids: CASSHTGGATEAFF. The CDR3 region has the DNA TGTGCCAGCAGCCACACCGGGGGGGCGACTGAAGCTTTCTTT. The chain links TRBV6-1 to TRBJ1-1; a weak D match, TRBD1 (6 bases). In germline, CDR1 is MNHNS, CDR2 SASEGT. Trimming took off 6 bases at V and 5 bases at J, with 16 bases between the two ends. This CDR3 comprises 14 residues.

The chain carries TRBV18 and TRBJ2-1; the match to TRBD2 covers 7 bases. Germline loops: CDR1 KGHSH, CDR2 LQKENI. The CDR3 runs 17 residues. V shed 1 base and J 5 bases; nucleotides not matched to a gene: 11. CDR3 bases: TGTGCCAGCTCACCACTGTCTGGCGGGGGTGGTCACAATGAGCAGTTCTTC. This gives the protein CASSPLSGGGGHNEQFF.

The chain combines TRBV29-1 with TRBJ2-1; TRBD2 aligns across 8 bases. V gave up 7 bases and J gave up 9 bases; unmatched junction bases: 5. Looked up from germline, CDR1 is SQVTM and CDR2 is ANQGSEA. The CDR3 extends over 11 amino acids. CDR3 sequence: CSAGTRSEQFF. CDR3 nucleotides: TGCAGCGCCGGGACTAGGTCTGAGCAGTTCTTC.

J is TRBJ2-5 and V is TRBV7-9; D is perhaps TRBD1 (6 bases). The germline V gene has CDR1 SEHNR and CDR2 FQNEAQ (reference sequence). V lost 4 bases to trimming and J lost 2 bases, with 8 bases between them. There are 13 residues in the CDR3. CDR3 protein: CASSYTGQETQYF. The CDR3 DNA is TGTGCCAGCAGCTATACAGGGCAAGAGACCCAGTACTTC.

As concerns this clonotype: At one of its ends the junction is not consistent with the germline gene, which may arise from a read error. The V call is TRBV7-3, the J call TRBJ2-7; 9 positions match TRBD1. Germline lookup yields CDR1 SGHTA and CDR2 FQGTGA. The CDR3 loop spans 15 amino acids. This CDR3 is CASSLTGGTSGEQYF. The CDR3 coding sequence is TGTGCCAGCAGCCTAACAGGGGGCACTTCGGGTGAGCAGTACTTC.

The CDR3 here is CASSQDGGGGQPQETQYF. The CDR3 DNA reads as TGCGCCAGCAGCCAAGATGGAGGCGGGGGCCAACCTCAAGAGACCCAGTACTTC. The rearrangement joins TRBV4-3 to TRBJ2-5, with TRBD2 as a possible D gene (7 bases). Germline CDR1 LGHNA, CDR2 YSLEER. This CDR3 has 18 residues. Trimming cost V 0 bases and J 2 bases, with 19 bases left between them.

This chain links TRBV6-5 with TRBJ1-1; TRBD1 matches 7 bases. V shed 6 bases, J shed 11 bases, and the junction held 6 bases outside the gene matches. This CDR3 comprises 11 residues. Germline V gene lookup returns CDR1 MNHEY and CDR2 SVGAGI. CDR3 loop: CASSLQGKAFF. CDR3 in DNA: TGTGCCAGCAGCCTACAGGGGAAGGCTTTCTTT.

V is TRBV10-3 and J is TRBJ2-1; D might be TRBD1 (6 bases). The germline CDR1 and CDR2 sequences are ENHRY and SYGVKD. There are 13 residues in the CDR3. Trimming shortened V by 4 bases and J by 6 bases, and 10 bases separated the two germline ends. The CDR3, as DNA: TGTGCCATCAGTGGGCTAGGGGGCAATGAGCAGTTCTTC. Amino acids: CAISGLGGNEQFF.

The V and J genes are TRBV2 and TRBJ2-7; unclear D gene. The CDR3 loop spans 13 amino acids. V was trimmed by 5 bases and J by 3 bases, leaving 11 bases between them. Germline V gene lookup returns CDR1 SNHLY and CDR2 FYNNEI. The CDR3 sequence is CASSLSRVYEQYF. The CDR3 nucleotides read TGTGCCAGCAGTCTAAGCCGGGTCTACGAGCAGTACTTC.

The CDR3 bases are TGTGCCAGCAGCTTAGCGCTTACGGGGGGGCGACCTGACAATGAGCAGTTCTTC. It encodes CASSLALTGGRPDNEQFF. The chain carries TRBV11-1 and TRBJ2-1; 8 bases agree with TRBD2. This CDR3 comprises 18 residues. Germline V gene sequence: CDR1 SGHAT, CDR2 FQDESV (reference sequence). The ends lost 0 bases at V and 5 bases at J; junction bases unmatched: 12.

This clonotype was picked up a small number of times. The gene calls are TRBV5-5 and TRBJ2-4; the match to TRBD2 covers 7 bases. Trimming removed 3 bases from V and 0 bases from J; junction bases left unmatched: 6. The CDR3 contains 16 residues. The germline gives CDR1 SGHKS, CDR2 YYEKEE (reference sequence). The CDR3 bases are TGTGCCAGCAGCTCGACTAGCACTGTAGCCAAAAACATTCAGTACTTC. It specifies CASSSTSTVAKNIQYF.